This TCR beta chain is drawn from a study of T cell repertoires in cytomegalovirus infection. The overall study: Public TCR beta signature analysis indicated the presence of both CMV infection and matching HLA type. The study's findings and limits: Summed public TCR beta family frequency identified CMV carriers bearing the relevant HLA. The ex vivo response was dominated by HLA-C-restricted CMV-specific TCR beta clonotypes.

Using its own MiXCR run on the reads, TCRdb lists one record per CDR3 protein. The sample shows some 110,000 distinct CDR3 sequences, around 10% of them seen only once. Trimming cost V 7 bases and J 6 bases; bases outside gene matches: 6. The CDR3 has 15 amino acids. As to this clonotype: Its target is not known.

The specimen was PBMCs, sequenced either directly or after in vitro stimulation (not recorded which). The TCR comes from a human donor in good health (CMV status not recorded). Some clones in this sample may be carry-over from other donors' samples. V and J are TRBV12-3 or TRBV12-4 and TRBJ2-1; TRBD2 agrees at 13 bases. The CDR3 DNA sequence: TGTGCCAGCATTGCCGGGACTAGCGGGACCAATGAGCAGTTCTTC. Translation gives CASIAGTSGTNEQFF.